Listed below are T cell receptor beta chains from one sample, sequenced in a study of blood T cell repertoires in COVID-19. The assay was immunoSEQ multiplex PCR, and TCRdb's table has in-frame clones only and misses some. This table holds 160,000 or so clones, approximately 80% found once. The sequencing sample was made of peripheral blood. These receptors came from an elderly woman with acute or convalescent COVID-19. Each CDR3 is given with its conserved first and last residue. A D gene is named only where the DNA matches it firmly. Some rows mark clone size as missing; the rest say once, few, many or name a class of expanded clone.

J gene	V gene	D gene	clone size	CDR3 length	CDR3 protein	CDR3 DNA
TRBJ1-4	TRBV7-2	.	few	15	CASSSRQDRSGKLFF	TGTGCCAGCAGCTCCCGACAGGATCGGAGTGGGAAACTGTTTTTT
TRBJ2-7	TRBV28	.	.	14	CASSVDWAPYEQYF	TGTGCCAGCAGTGTGGATTGGGCCCCCTACGAGCAGTACTTC
TRBJ2-1	TRBV11-3	TRBD1	.	14	CASSRTGSYNEQFF	TGTGCCAGCAGCCGGACAGGTTCCTACAATGAGCAGTTCTTC
TRBJ2-2	TRBV18	TRBD1	.	15	CASSPPSTGAGELFF	TGTGCCAGCTCACCACCCTCCACAGGGGCCGGGGAGCTGTTTTTT
TRBJ2-2	TRBV5-1	.	.	14	CASSLAVGSGELFF	TGCGCCAGCAGCTTGGCCGTGGGCTCCGGGGAGCTGTTTTTT
TRBJ1-3	TRBV7-9	.	.	15	CASSLGSGLGNTIYF	TGTGCCAGCAGCTTAGGGTCAGGGCTTGGAAACACCATATATTTT
TRBJ1-5	TRBV30	.	few	13	CAWSPQTEQPQHF	TGTGCCTGGAGTCCACAGACAGAGCAGCCCCAGCATTTT
TRBJ1-2	TRBV28	.	few	12	CASSLANYGYTF	TGTGCCAGCAGTTTGGCAAACTATGGCTACACCTTC
TRBJ1-3	TRBV15	.	.	15	CATRSGQSSGNTIYF	TGTGCCACCAGATCTGGGCAAAGCTCTGGAAACACCATATATTTT
TRBJ2-1	TRBV4-1	.	few	17	CASSQDRGQSSYNEQFF	TGCGCCAGCAGCCAAGATAGGGGCCAGAGCTCCTACAATGAGCAGTTCTTC
TRBJ2-7	TRBV19	.	.	14	CASSIGGGVGEQYF	TGTGCCAGTAGTATAGGCGGAGGGGTAGGCGAGCAGTACTTC
TRBJ2-7	TRBV3-1/TRBV3-2	.	.	17	CASSQVRGRGSSYEQYF	TGTGCCAGCAGCCAAGTTCGGGGGCGGGGGAGTTCCTACGAGCAGTACTTC
TRBJ2-7	TRBV5-1	.	.	14	CASSRSGPGDEQYF	TGCGCCAGCAGCCGTAGCGGTCCCGGGGACGAGCAGTACTTC
TRBJ2-1	TRBV5-1	TRBD2	.	18	CASSGGTSASVSYNEQFF	TGCGCCAGCAGCGGCGGGACTAGCGCCTCCGTCTCCTACAATGAGCAGTTCTTC
TRBJ1-1	TRBV6-4	.	.	16	CASPRGRFNNTEEAFF	TGTGCCAGCCCACGCGGGAGGTTTAATAACACTGAGGAAGCTTTCTTT
TRBJ1-2	TRBV7-8	TRBD1	few	15	CASSKTGDIQYGYTF	TGTGCCAGCAGTAAAACAGGGGACATTCAGTATGGCTACACCTTC
TRBJ2-1	TRBV28	.	.	22	CASSFSFLRLTHPVTGDNEQFF	TGTGCCAGCAGCTTCTCTTTTTTACGTCTTACTCATCCTGTTACAGGTGACAATGAGCAGTTCTTC
TRBJ2-1	TRBV10-3	TRBD2	.	16	CAISESLAGDHNEQFF	TGTGCCATCAGTGAGTCTCTAGCGGGGGATCACAATGAGCAGTTCTTC
TRBJ2-6	TRBV28	TRBD1	.	16	CASSLSGGSGANVLTF	TGTGCCAGCAGTTTATCAGGGGGCTCTGGGGCCAACGTCCTGACTTTC
TRBJ2-7	TRBV24-1	.	.	15	CATSDASGEKYEQYF	TGTGCCACCAGTGATGCGTCAGGGGAGAAGTACGAGCAGTACTTC
TRBJ2-1	TRBV9	TRBD2	.	20	CASSSNPSALTSGSYNEQFF	TGTGCCAGCAGCTCCAACCCCAGCGCCTTGACTAGCGGGAGCTACAATGAGCAGTTCTTC
TRBJ1-1	TRBV7-9	.	.	13	CASSLRQLGEAFF	TGTGCCAGCAGCTTAAGACAGCTCGGTGAAGCTTTCTTT
TRBJ1-6	TRBV5-1	.	.	13	CASSVRETSPLHF	TGCGCCAGCAGCGTACGGGAGACCTCACCCCTCCACTTT
TRBJ1-6	TRBV5-1	.	.	17	CASSLAGGEADNSPLHF	TGCGCCAGCAGCTTGGCCGGGGGGGAAGCAGATAATTCACCCCTCCACTTT
TRBJ1-1	TRBV10-1	.	.	13	CASSLGGTALAFF	TGCGCCAGCAGTTTAGGGGGTACCGCCCTGGCTTTCTTT
TRBJ2-1	TRBV9	TRBD2	.	15	CASSTGTSTWNEQFF	TGTGCCAGCAGCACAGGGACTAGCACATGGAATGAGCAGTTCTTC
TRBJ2-5	TRBV7-8	TRBD2	.	20	CAGSYAWRGRLAGVGETQYF	TGTGCCGGCAGCTACGCCTGGAGAGGGAGACTAGCGGGAGTTGGGGAGACCCAGTACTTC
TRBJ1-6	TRBV3-1/TRBV3-2	.	.	13	CASSAAQGHPLHF	TGTGCCAGCAGCGCCGCACAGGGTCACCCCCTCCACTTT
TRBJ2-7	TRBV3-1/TRBV3-2	TRBD2	.	14	CASSLTSGSYEQYF	TGTGCCAGCAGCCTGACTAGCGGCTCCTACGAGCAGTACTTC
TRBJ2-1	TRBV5-1	.	once	14	CASSLAEEANEQFF	TGCGCCAGCAGCTTGGCGGAAGAGGCCAATGAGCAGTTCTTC
TRBJ2-1	TRBV24-1	TRBD2	few	17	CATSDLSTSGGRNEQFF	TGTGCCACCAGTGATCTCTCCACCAGCGGGGGCAGGAATGAGCAGTTCTTC
TRBJ2-1	TRBV4-1	.	.	17	CASSQGPGRGSYNEQFF	TGCGCCAGCAGCCAAGGGCCTGGGCGGGGAAGCTACAATGAGCAGTTCTTC
TRBJ2-1	TRBV5-1	TRBD2	.	16	CASSFPTSGTYNEQFF	TGCGCCAGCAGCTTTCCGACTAGCGGGACCTACAATGAGCAGTTCTTC
TRBJ1-2	TRBV11-1	.	.	14	CASSSSAQGGHSTF	TGTGCCAGCAGCTCATCCGCGCAGGGTGGGCATAGCACCTTC
TRBJ1-2	TRBV19	TRBD1	.	15	CASSMAGQGWYGYTF	TGTGCCAGTAGTATGGCGGGACAGGGGTGGTATGGCTACACCTTC
TRBJ1-1	TRBV10-2	TRBD1	once	13	CASLDRLVDEAFF	TGCGCCAGCTTGGACAGGTTGGTGGATGAAGCTTTCTTT
TRBJ2-6	TRBV18	TRBD1	.	17	CASSPAGGGSGANVLTF	TGTGCCAGCTCACCGGCAGGGGGCGGATCTGGGGCCAACGTCCTGACTTTC
TRBJ1-2	TRBV6-6	.	.	16	CASSYVDSDYLYGYTF	TGTGCCAGCAGTTACGTGGACTCAGATTATCTTTATGGCTACACCTTC
TRBJ2-5	TRBV3-1/TRBV3-2	TRBD2	.	16	CASSQNILAGGETQYF	TGTGCCAGCAGCCAAAACATACTAGCGGGGGGAGAGACCCAGTACTTC
TRBJ1-1	TRBV19	.	.	15	CASNLVNRENTEAFF	TGTGCCAGTAACCTTGTCAACAGGGAGAACACTGAAGCTTTCTTT
TRBJ1-1	TRBV11-2	.	.	13	CASSLSGNTEAFF	TGTGCCAGCAGCTTGTCGGGGAACACTGAAGCTTTCTTT
TRBJ1-5	TRBV4-2	.	.	14	CASSQDTGYQPQHF	TGTGCCAGCAGCCAAGATACAGGATATCAGCCCCAGCATTTT
TRBJ2-1	TRBV27	.	.	13	CASSWTIGNEQFF	TGTGCCAGCAGTTGGACTATCGGTAATGAGCAGTTCTTC
TRBJ2-7	TRBV30	TRBD1	.	14	CAWSIGTAAYEQYF	TGTGCCTGGAGTATCGGGACAGCAGCCTACGAGCAGTACTTC
TRBJ1-1	TRBV29-1	.	.	14	CSVDGGSFDFEAFF	TGCAGCGTTGACGGGGGATCTTTCGATTTTGAAGCTTTCTTT
TRBJ2-1	TRBV9	TRBD2	.	15	CASSVGGSRANEQFF	TGTGCCAGCAGCGTAGGCGGGAGTCGTGCGAATGAGCAGTTCTTC
TRBJ2-7	TRBV14	TRBD1	many	15	CASSQKRGQGGEQYF	TGTGCCAGCAGCCAAAAGAGGGGACAGGGGGGAGAGCAGTACTTC
TRBJ1-2	TRBV19	TRBD1	.	15	CASSGSGGWSYGYTF	TGTGCCAGTAGTGGCTCAGGGGGCTGGAGCTATGGCTACACCTTC
TRBJ2-5	TRBV30	TRBD2	.	14	CAWGSSGSSETQYF	TGTGCCTGGGGTTCTAGCGGGAGTTCAGAGACCCAGTACTTC
TRBJ2-7	TRBV29-1	.	.	12	CSVEVVAYEQYF	TGCAGCGTTGAGGTAGTGGCCTACGAGCAGTACTTC
TRBJ2-3	TRBV30	.	.	13	CAWSAGVVDTQYF	TGTGCCTGGAGTGCGGGAGTTGTAGATACGCAGTATTTT
TRBJ2-7	TRBV2	TRBD2	.	12	CASAGGTYEQYF	TGTGCCAGCGCCGGGGGGACCTACGAGCAGTACTTC
TRBJ1-5	TRBV19	.	.	14	CASTNRRSNQPQHF	TGTGCCAGCACGAATAGGAGAAGCAATCAGCCCCAGCATTTT
TRBJ2-7	TRBV30	.	.	12	CAWSATSYEQYF	TGTGCCTGGAGTGCGACTAGCTACGAGCAGTACTTC
TRBJ2-7	TRBV11-2	TRBD2	.	14	CASSLGGLAGQQYF	TGTGCCAGCAGCTTAGGGGGTCTAGCGGGGCAGCAGTACTTC
TRBJ2-2	TRBV11-2	.	once	14	CASSPAWRDGELFF	TGTGCCAGCAGCCCAGCCTGGAGGGACGGGGAGCTGTTTTTT
TRBJ2-3	TRBV30	.	.	13	CAWSRGRTDTQYF	TGTGCCTGGAGTAGGGGCCGCACAGATACGCAGTATTTT